This T cell receptor beta chain came from a study of cytomegalovirus exposure and HLA in healthy donors. The CDR3 is made up of 14 amino acids. The germline V gene has CDR1 MNHEY and CDR2 SVGAGI. V was cut by 0 bases and J by 4 bases, with 9 bases left in between. Whole-study results and caveats: Most TCR beta V segments were productive about 87% or about 30% of the time in an earlier analysis. V- and J-gene trimming of TCR beta was linked (in a later analysis) to a missense DCLRE1C variant. Some highly shared sequence variants likely arose as a pipeline artifact.

As regards this clone: Antigen specificity is unknown.

PCR involved 60 Vbeta and 13 Jbeta primers. In the original workflow: A follow-up analysis tallied tens of millions of unique TCR beta chains, 8.5 million to 14 million shared. The method was immunoSEQ multiplex PCR; TCRdb's version includes in-frame clones alone and lacks a portion of them. For V, J and clone size, that table is used; D and trimming come from the DNA. The table has fewer than 200,000 clones, roughly 80% seen once. The source of this sequence is a woman younger than 30 in good health and CMV-seronegative. The chain links TRBV6-5 to TRBJ1-2; D unclear. The sequenced sample was PBMCs. CDR3 DNA: TGTGCCAGCAGTTACTCGAGGGCTAGCTATGGCTACACCTTC. Amino acids: CASSYSRASYGYTF.